This TCR beta chain was found in a study of blood T cells in healthy people across ages. The overall study: Researchers report that template switching captured about one barcoded beta molecule per two T cells.

A word on this clonotype: Its matching antigen is unknown.

Then a second PCR, running roughly 7 to 12 cycles, was carried out with a sample-barcoded 5' primer and a J-beta primer mix. MiXCR was run by TCRdb on the 5' RACE reads, yielding one entry per CDR3 protein. The data contain some 860,000 distinct CDR3 sequences, roughly 56% of them seen just once; the ten biggest clones take up roughly 26%. CDR3 length: 14 amino acids. The V end lost 6 bases, the J end lost 3 bases, and 14 bases lay between the germline ends. Germline V gene sequence: CDR1 MDHEN, CDR2 SYDVKM. Study-wide findings and caveats: With age, beta diversity per million T cells declined roughly linearly, significantly by 40. It was the long-lived donors that had more naive CD4+ cells and higher diversity than aged donors.

The V call is TRBV28, the J call TRBJ1-2; perhaps TRBD1 as D (6 bases). This TCR came from a man aged 40-55 years in good health. The sample was blood. The DNA for the CDR3 is TGTGCCAGCAGCCCAACCAAGGGGGACTATGGCTACACCTTC. This translates into CASSPTKGDYGYTF.